These 24 T cell receptor beta chains were sequenced from one sample in a study of cytomegalovirus exposure and HLA in healthy donors. The PCR made use of 60 Vbeta and 13 Jbeta primers. Only in-frame clones appear in the TCRdb table, and some are missing; sequencing was by immunoSEQ multiplex PCR. The top ten clones hold about 6% of a sample with some 120,000 clones, around 74% of them seen once. The material sequenced was PBMCs. The receptor set was obtained from a woman aged 50 to 65 in good health and CMV-seropositive.

This chain joins TRBV5-1 and TRBJ2-2; 8 bases map to TRBD1. This CDR3 has 15 amino acids. The V segment lost 4 bases and the J segment 7 bases; nucleotides outside the gene matches: 9. CDR1 is SGHRS, CDR2 YFSETQ, per germline. The CDR3 loop reads CASSLDRAKVGELFF. CDR3 DNA: TGCGCCAGCAGCCTGGACAGGGCTAAGGTCGGGGAGCTGTTTTTT.

This chain connects TRBV14 to TRBJ1-3; D may be TRBD1 (6 bases). The CDR3 runs 20 residues. Trimming took 0 bases from V and 0 from J, leaving 21 bases between them. Germline values: CDR1 SGHDN, CDR2 FVKESK. In nucleotides, the CDR3 is TGTGCCAGCAGCCAAGATGCGGACAGCCCCGGATCTAGCTCTGGAAACACCATATATTTT. The encoded protein is CASSQDADSPGSSSGNTIYF.

This chain uses TRBV7-9 with TRBJ1-6, with TRBD1 matching 11 bases. This CDR3 has 15 amino acids. Germline V gene lookup returns CDR1 SEHNR and CDR2 FQNEAQ (reference sequence). Losses at the gene ends were 8 bases for V and 9 bases for J; bases not matched to a gene: 9. The CDR3 protein is CASRHGQGAFSPLHF. The CDR3 nucleotides are TGTGCCAGCCGTCATGGACAGGGGGCGTTTTCACCCCTCCACTTT.

The CDR3 DNA is TGCGCCAGCATCCTCTCAAGCCCGAACACCGGGGAGCTGTTTTTT. Its protein is CASILSSPNTGELFF. The chain recombines TRBV5-1 with TRBJ2-2; D unresolved. Trimming took 6 bases from V and 0 from J, leaving 12 bases between them. Per germline, CDR1 SGHRS and CDR2 YFSETQ. This CDR3 is built from 15 residues.

The chain recombines TRBV4-2 with TRBJ1-1; no clear D gene. The CDR3 contains 13 residues. In germline, CDR1 is LGHNA, CDR2 YNFKEQ. Trimming took 0 bases from V and 8 from J, leaving 10 bases between them. The CDR3 loop reads CASSQDTQAEAFF. The CDR3 bases are TGTGCCAGCAGCCAAGATACCCAGGCCGAAGCTTTCTTT.

The J gene is TRBJ1-4, the V gene TRBV7-8, with TRBD1 as a possible D gene (5 bases). The germline V gene encodes CDR1 SGHVS and CDR2 FQNEAQ. The CDR3 consists of 13 residues. V lost 3 bases to trimming and J lost 5 bases, with 7 bases between them. CDR3 DNA: TGTGCCAGCAGCTTTAAGGGGAATGAAAAACTGTTTTTT. It encodes CASSFKGNEKLFF.

This rearrangement joins TRBV5-1 to TRBJ1-2; 8 nucleotides line up with TRBD1. J was trimmed by 2 bases and V by 7 bases; bases with no gene match: 7. The CDR3 spans 14 residues. Germline loops: CDR1 SGHRS, CDR2 YFSETQ. CDR3 bases: TGCGCCAGCGGAAAGGACAGGGCGAACTATGGCTACACCTTC. Its translation: CASGKDRANYGYTF.

The chain combines TRBV7-2 with TRBJ2-5; D perhaps matches TRBD1 (5 bases). The germline V and J ends were trimmed by 3 bases and 5 bases, with 13 bases remaining between them. Germline CDR1 and CDR2: SGHTA and FQGNSA. The CDR3 sequence is 14 residues long. The CDR3 spells CASSLQGSSETQYF. The CDR3, as DNA: TGTGCCAGCAGCTTGCAGGGAAGTTCGGAGACCCAGTACTTC.

The gene calls are TRBV5-4 and TRBJ2-1; D might be TRBD1 (5 bases). The germline V gene encodes CDR1 SGHNT and CDR2 YYREEE (reference sequence). The germline V and J ends were trimmed by 4 bases and 7 bases, with 12 bases remaining between them. This CDR3 has 13 amino acids. The CDR3 region is CASSPTRQNEQFF. The CDR3 nucleotides read TGTGCCAGCAGCCCCACCCGACAGAATGAGCAGTTCTTC.

V is TRBV5-4 and J is TRBJ2-7, with 11 bases matching TRBD1. CDR3 length: 15 residues. Germline CDR1 and CDR2: SGHNT and YYREEE (reference sequence). Trimming at V came to 4 bases and at J to 0 bases, leaving 3 bases not matched to a gene. This chain's CDR3 is CASSEGQGVSYEQYF. In DNA form, the CDR3 reads TGTGCCAGCAGCGAGGGACAGGGGGTCTCCTACGAGCAGTACTTC. Combining the CDR3 with reference TRBV5-4 and TRBJ2-7 gives the whole variable domain ETGVTQSPTHLIKTRGQQVTLRCSSQSGHNTVSWYQQALGQGPQFIFQYYREEENGRGNFPPRFSGLQFPNYSSELNVNALELDDSALYLCASSEGQGVSYEQYFGPGTRLTVT.

This clone was found a few times. The V gene is TRBV7-2, the J gene TRBJ1-1, with 8 bases fitting TRBD1. Trimming took 5 bases from V and 3 from J; bases not matched to a gene: 2. CDR1 SGHTA and CDR2 FQGNSA come from the germline V gene. The CDR3 covers 13 residues. CDR3 in amino acids: CASSATGDTEAFF. The CDR3 DNA is TGTGCCAGCAGCGCGACAGGGGACACTGAAGCTTTCTTT.

The J gene is TRBJ2-7, the V gene TRBV7-9; 7 bases line up with TRBD1. This CDR3 has 13 residues. Looked up from germline, CDR1 is SEHNR and CDR2 is FQNEAQ (reference sequence). V gave up 4 bases and J gave up 3 bases; unmatched junction bases: 3. The CDR3 region is CASSSGTDYEQYF. The CDR3 nucleotides read TGTGCCAGCAGCTCCGGGACAGACTACGAGCAGTACTTC.

The chain is built from TRBV19 and TRBJ2-1, with TRBD2 matching over 9 bases. Trimming cost V 5 bases and J 10 bases; bases outside gene matches: 9. The CDR3 is made up of 14 amino acids. The germline gives CDR1 LNHDA, CDR2 SQIVND (reference sequence). The CDR3: CASSLGLAFVEQFF. The CDR3 nucleotides read TGTGCCAGTAGTTTGGGACTAGCATTCGTGGAGCAGTTCTTC.

The V gene is TRBV11-3, the J gene TRBJ2-2; tentative D call: TRBD1 (5 bases). Germline V gene lookup returns CDR1 SGHNT and CDR2 YENEEA. V dropped 4 bases and J dropped 3 bases, with 9 bases sitting between them. The CDR3 consists of 14 residues. CDR3 residues: CASSSQGYTGELFF. The CDR3 DNA sequence: TGTGCCAGCAGCTCCCAGGGTTACACCGGGGAGCTGTTTTTT.

This chain links TRBV5-6 with TRBJ2-3, with a tentative D call TRBD2 (7 bases). Trimming shortened V by 2 bases and J by 0 bases, and 13 bases separated the two germline ends. This CDR3 has 16 residues. Germline V gene sequence: CDR1 SGHDT, CDR2 YYEEEE. CDR3 sequence: CASSFGGLPSTDTQYF. The DNA for the CDR3 is TGTGCCAGCAGCTTCGGGGGGCTCCCTAGCACAGATACGCAGTATTTT.

V is TRBV2 and J is TRBJ2-5, with 7 nucleotides matching TRBD1. CDR3 length: 12 amino acids. CDR1 and CDR2 (germline): SNHLY, FYNNEI. This CDR3 reads CVARDRQETQYF. CDR3 DNA: TGTGTCGCCCGGGACAGACAAGAGACCCAGTACTTC.

The chain recombines TRBV2 with TRBJ2-5, with D perhaps TRBD1 (5 bases). Gene TRBJ2-7 matches the end of the DNA better, so the J call may be wrong. Looked up from germline, CDR1 is SNHLY and CDR2 is FYNNEI. The CDR3 is 11 residues long. The CDR3 DNA follows: TGTGCCAGCAGCGACAGTTTCGAGCAGTACTTC. Translation gives CASSDSFEQYF.

The chain employs TRBV6-4 and TRBJ2-1; D gene unclear. The germline V gene has CDR1 MRHNA and CDR2 SNTAGT. Between the trimmed V and J ends, which lost 8 bases and 8 bases, there was a span of 16 bases. The CDR3 extends over 13 amino acids. CDR3 nucleotides: TGTGCCAGCGTACCAGGTGTACGATATGAGCAGTTCTTC. It specifies CASVPGVRYEQFF.

The rearrangement links TRBV29-1 to TRBJ1-2; weak D call: TRBD1 (5 bases). Germline V gives CDR1 SQVTM, CDR2 ANQGSEA. The CDR3 has 11 amino acids. The ends were cut back, 6 bases at V and 7 bases at J, with 12 bases in the middle. CDR3 sequence (DNA): TGCAGCGTCGGACAAGGTTTTGGCTACACCTTC. It encodes CSVGQGFGYTF.

The rearrangement uses TRBV27 and TRBJ2-7; 12 bases match TRBD1. The trim removed 3 bases at V and 2 bases at J, leaving 11 bases unmatched. This CDR3 is 18 amino acids long. Germline V lookup: CDR1 MNHEY, CDR2 SMNVEV (reference sequence). The CDR3 loop reads CASSFAIGTGGRTYEQYF. CDR3 nucleotides: TGTGCCAGCAGTTTTGCAATCGGGACAGGGGGCAGGACCTACGAGCAGTACTTC.

V gene TRBV5-4 combines with J gene TRBJ2-7, with D possibly being TRBD2 (7 bases). The CDR3 extends over 17 amino acids. Germline V CDR1 and CDR2: SGHNT, YYREEE (reference sequence). The ends were cut back, 3 bases at V and 3 bases at J, with 22 bases in the middle. For the CDR3, the DNA is TGTGCCAGCAGCTCCAAACCGGGCGGGGGCCCGCTCTACGAGCAGTACTTC. This codes for CASSSKPGGGPLYEQYF.

This rearrangement joins TRBV7-8 to TRBJ2-7; TRBD2 matches 9 bases. There are 16 residues in the CDR3. Germline V CDR1 and CDR2: SGHVS, FQNEAQ. Trimming cost V 2 bases and J 3 bases; bases outside gene matches: 8. The CDR3 DNA sequence: TGTGCCAGCAGCTTATATGCTAGCGGGGATTTCTACGAGCAGTACTTC. It yields the protein CASSLYASGDFYEQYF.

This chain joins TRBV7-2 and TRBJ2-5, with 8 bases identical to TRBD2. Per the germline V gene, CDR1 is SGHTA and CDR2 is FQGNSA. Losses at the gene ends were 1 base for V and 5 bases for J; bases not matched to a gene: 6. The CDR3 has 15 amino acids. The CDR3 here is CASSLVGLARETQYF. The CDR3 DNA reads TGTGCCAGCAGCTTAGTAGGACTAGCACGGGAGACCCAGTACTTC.

This clone was detected only a few times. The rearrangement uses TRBV18 and TRBJ2-2; TRBD1 aligns across 12 bases. The CDR3 is made up of 16 amino acids. The germline V gene encodes CDR1 KGHSH and CDR2 LQKENI. V was pared by 1 base and J by 5 bases, with 2 bases of the junction left unmatched. The chain's CDR3 is CASSPQGQGATGELFF. CDR3 nucleotides: TGTGCCAGCTCACCACAGGGACAGGGGGCGACCGGGGAGCTGTTTTTT.